One and the same sample provided the 23 T cell receptor beta chains below, sequenced in a study of blood T cell repertoires in COVID-19 (TCRdb year 2020). Libraries were prepared through the immunoSEQ multiplex PCR assay. TCRdb took this table from immuneACCESS and kept in-frame rearrangements with V and J called. Such tables lack part of the clones; where checked against another copy, unresolved V genes explain under half of the gap, and the rest is unexplained. A total of fewer than 150,000 clones appear in this sample, more than 80% of them only once. The ten largest clones capture around 4.5% of the sample. Specimen: peripheral blood. Receptor source: a human donor in a cohort sampled during active COVID-19.

The chain has TRBV11-2 and TRBJ2-5; no definite D call. V was shortened by 4 bases and J by 2 bases, with 14 bases between the two germline ends. In germline, CDR1 is SGHAT, CDR2 FQNNGV. This CDR3 comprises 15 residues. The CDR3, as DNA: TGTGCCAGCAGCTCAGGCTGGCATGAACAAGAGACCCAGTACTTC. Translation gives CASSSGWHEQETQYF.

The V gene is TRBV18, the J gene TRBJ1-2; D is perhaps TRBD1 (6 bases). CDR1 is KGHSH, CDR2 LQKENI, per germline. V was cut by 3 bases and J by 8 bases, with 19 bases left in between. This CDR3 spans 15 amino acids. The CDR3 DNA is TGTGCCAGCTCACCCCGTGAGGGGGGGGCAGAAGGCTACACCTTC. It is translated as CASSPREGGAEGYTF.

This sequence joins TRBV28 and TRBJ1-2; TRBD1 matches at 7 bases. Germline V gives CDR1 MDHEN, CDR2 SYDVKM. V trimming: 3 bases; J trimming: 0 bases; junction bases outside the gene matches: 7. There are 16 residues in the CDR3. Written as DNA, the CDR3 is TGTGCCAGCAGTTTTTGGGGGACAGTGACTAACTATGGCTACACCTTC. It is translated as CASSFWGTVTNYGYTF.

In this sample, this clone turned up once. Here the CDR3 reads CASSKQISTNTEAFF. For the CDR3, the DNA is TGTGCCAGCAGCAAACAGATATCGACGAACACTGAAGCTTTCTTT. V is TRBV7-8 and J is TRBJ1-1; D is ambiguous. Per the germline V gene, CDR1 is SGHVS and CDR2 is FQNEAQ. V was clipped by 5 bases and J by 1 base, with 14 bases between them. The CDR3 is 15 amino acids. Variable domain in full (rest from reference TRBV7-8 and TRBJ1-1): GAGVSQSPRYKVAKRGQDVALRCDPISGHVSLFWYQQALGQGPEFLTYFQNEAQLDKSGLPSDRFFAERPEGSVSTLKIQRTQQEDSAVYLCASSKQISTNTEAFFGQGTRLTVV.

The chain couples TRBV12-3 or TRBV12-4 to TRBJ1-5; D is unclear. The CDR3 extends over 13 amino acids. With 3 bases removed from V and 4 bases from J, the gap between germline ends came to 7 bases. CDR3 coding DNA: TGTGCCAGCAGTTTCAGTTTTAATCAGCCCCAGCATTTT. It specifies CASSFSFNQPQHF.

V gene TRBV30 combines with J gene TRBJ1-2; the D is unclear. This CDR3 has 12 amino acids. V dropped 5 bases and J dropped 0 bases, with 7 bases sitting between them. The germline gives CDR1 GTSNPN, CDR2 SVGIG (reference sequence). Here the CDR3 DNA reads TGTGCCTGGGGGCCTACTAACTATGGCTACACCTTC. Translation: CAWGPTNYGYTF.

The CDR3 bases are TGTGCCAGCAGCTTGGGAGGATTCAACGAGCAGTACTTC. It is translated as CASSLGGFNEQYF. This chain uses TRBV5-4 with TRBJ2-7; D is unresolved. This CDR3 region has 13 residues. The germline gives CDR1 SGHNT, CDR2 YYREEE (reference sequence). V was shortened by 0 bases and J by 5 bases, with 9 bases between the two germline ends.

This clone was counted a single time. The V call is TRBV6-2 or TRBV6-3, the J call TRBJ2-3, with D possibly TRBD2 on 5 matching bases. Germline lookup yields CDR1 MNHEY and CDR2 SVGEGT. V lost 5 bases and J lost 12, with 15 bases in between. CDR3 length: 12 residues. In DNA form, the CDR3 reads TGTGCCAGCAGTCGGGCCCCGGGGTCCCAGTATTTT. This codes for CASSRAPGSQYF.

CDR3 residues: CAWSGGLLANYGYTF. In nucleotides, the CDR3 is TGTGCCTGGAGTGGGGGACTGTTAGCTAACTATGGCTACACCTTC. The chain joins TRBV30 to TRBJ1-2, with D tentatively TRBD1 (5 bases). This CDR3 is 15 amino acids long. The germline V gene has CDR1 GTSNPN and CDR2 SVGIG (reference sequence). Deletions cut 1 base from V and 0 bases from J, with 12 bases between.

The gene calls are TRBV7-2 and TRBJ1-6; D is undetermined. The length of the CDR3 is 17 residues. Germline values: CDR1 SGHTA, CDR2 FQGNSA. V lost 3 bases and J 1 base, leaving 13 bases between the germline ends. CDR3 residues: CASSFNPGLSYNSPLHF. The CDR3 DNA sequence: TGTGCCAGCAGCTTCAACCCGGGGTTGTCCTATAATTCACCCCTCCACTTT.

The chain recombines TRBV7-6 with TRBJ2-2; weak D call: TRBD1 (6 bases). The ends were cut back, 1 base at V and 4 bases at J, with 7 bases in the middle. Germline loops: CDR1 SGHVS, CDR2 FNYEAQ. The CDR3 consists of 14 residues. CDR3 loop: CASSLGTVTGELFF. The CDR3 region has the DNA TGTGCCAGCAGCTTAGGGACAGTCACCGGGGAGCTGTTTTTT.

With respect to this clone: Other DNA sequences in this sample translate to the same CDR3. CDR3 sequence: CASSTGGQGAGEQYF. In DNA form, the CDR3 reads TGCGCCAGCAGCACCGGCGGGCAGGGGGCGGGGGAGCAGTACTTC. The chain carries TRBV5-1 and TRBJ2-7; 8 bases fit TRBD1. This CDR3 is built from 15 residues. Losses at the gene ends were 4 bases for V and 7 bases for J; bases not matched to a gene: 13. Germline V CDR1 and CDR2: SGHRS, YFSETQ. Using reference TRBV5-1 and TRBJ2-7 for the parts outside the CDR3, the full variable domain is KAGVTQTPRYLIKTRGQQVTLSCSPISGHRSVSWYQQTPGQGLQFLFEYFSETQRNKGNFPGRFSGRQFSNSRSEMNVSTLELGDSALYLCASSTGGQGAGEQYFGPGTRLTVT.

V and J are TRBV5-6 and TRBJ2-6; TRBD1 matches at 9 bases. The trim removed 2 bases at V and 2 bases at J, leaving 8 bases unmatched. The CDR3 is 18 residues long. The germline CDR1 and CDR2 sequences are SGHDT and YYEEEE. The CDR3 coding sequence is TGTGCCAGCAGCTTAATTCCGGGACAGGGTACTGGGGCCAACGTCCTGACTTTC. Protein: CASSLIPGQGTGANVLTF.

This chain links TRBV5-6 with TRBJ2-7; D is possibly TRBD2 (5 bases). This CDR3 is built from 13 residues. The germline V and J ends were trimmed by 2 bases and 1 base, with 7 bases remaining between them. Germline CDR1 and CDR2: SGHDT and YYEEEE. Here the CDR3 reads CASSFRGSYEQYV. The DNA for the CDR3 is TGTGCCAGCAGCTTTCGGGGATCCTACGAGCAGTACGTC.

Only a few counts were recorded for this clone. The rearrangement joins TRBV7-9 to TRBJ1-5; 9 nucleotides match TRBD1. V lost 5 bases to trimming and J lost 3 bases; unmatched junction nucleotides: 5. CDR3 length equals 15 residues. Per the germline V gene, CDR1 is SEHNR and CDR2 is FQNEAQ (reference sequence). CDR3 in amino acids: CASSAGTGNNQPQHF. The CDR3 DNA follows: TGTGCCAGCAGCGCCGGGACAGGGAACAATCAGCCCCAGCATTTT. Drawing the rest from reference TRBV7-9 and TRBJ1-5, the complete variable domain is DTGVSQNPRHKITKRGQNVTFRCDPISEHNRLYWYRQTLGQGPEFLTYFQNEAQLEKSRLLSDRFSAERPKGSFSTLEIQRTEQGDSAMYLCASSAGTGNNQPQHFGDGTRLSIL.

The gene calls are TRBV19 and TRBJ2-3; D unclear. Germline CDR1 and CDR2: LNHDA and SQIVND (reference sequence). V gave up 2 bases and J gave up 3 bases, with 12 bases separating them. The length of the CDR3 is 15 residues. CDR3 in DNA: TGTGCCAGTAGTATATTTCTGGCGGAGACAGATACGCAGTATTTT. Protein sequence: CASSIFLAETDTQYF.

V gene TRBV6-2 or TRBV6-3 combines with J gene TRBJ2-5, with D possibly matching TRBD2 (6 bases). This CDR3 is 15 amino acids long. Germline CDR1 MNHEY, CDR2 SVGEGT. Trimming left V 2 bases short and J 4 bases short, with 14 bases between. CDR3 nucleotides: TGTGCCAGCAGTTACCTCGGAGGGGCTATAGAGACCCAGTACTTC. Translated: CASSYLGGAIETQYF.

Only one count was recorded for this clone. The gene calls are TRBV5-1 and TRBJ2-3, with 7 bases that match TRBD2. Germline CDR1 and CDR2: SGHRS and YFSETQ. J was trimmed by 6 bases and V by 4 bases; bases with no gene match: 14. CDR3 size: 16 residues. Here the CDR3 DNA reads TGCGCCAGCAGCGCCCCCCCCGGGGGGTTCGGTGATACGCAGTATTTT. It specifies CASSAPPGGFGDTQYF.

This chain joins TRBV5-1 and TRBJ1-1, with a weak D call TRBD1 (5 bases). The CDR3 is made up of 15 amino acids. Trimming cost V 7 bases and J 1 base, with 17 bases left between them. Germline V gene lookup returns CDR1 SGHRS and CDR2 YFSETQ. The CDR3 here is CASHSGTTKNTEAFF. CDR3 bases: TGCGCCAGCCATTCCGGGACTACGAAGAACACTGAAGCTTTCTTT.

This clone was detected only once. The rearrangement joins TRBV27 to TRBJ2-1; 9 nucleotides match TRBD1. The CDR3 runs to 18 residues. CDR1 is MNHEY and CDR2 is SMNVEV in the germline V gene (reference sequence). Trimming took 6 bases from V and 0 from J; bases not matched to a gene: 12. The CDR3 sequence: CASRPGQGEWSSYNEQFF. The CDR3 nucleotides are TGTGCCAGCAGACCGGGACAGGGAGAATGGTCCTCCTACAATGAGCAGTTCTTC.

In DNA, the CDR3 is TGTGCCAGCAGGGGGACAGGTGTAACCGGGGAGCTGTTTTTT. Protein: CASRGTGVTGELFF. This chain connects TRBV2 to TRBJ2-2; the match to TRBD1 covers 8 bases. With V trimmed by 6 bases and J by 5 bases, 5 bases remained unmatched. Germline V lookup: CDR1 SNHLY, CDR2 FYNNEI. The CDR3 has 14 amino acids.

This sequence joins TRBV5-5 and TRBJ2-3; possibly TRBD2 for D (6 bases). There are 14 residues in the CDR3. CDR1 and CDR2 (germline): SGHKS, YYEKEE (reference sequence). V was pared by 4 bases and J by 2 bases, with 11 bases between. The CDR3 spells CASSRRDFTDTQYF. As DNA, the CDR3 is TGTGCCAGCAGCCGGCGGGACTTCACAGATACGCAGTATTTT. The whole variable domain, filled in from reference TRBV5-5 and TRBJ2-3, reads DAGVTQSPTHLIKTRGQQVTLRCSPISGHKSVSWYQQVLGQGPQFIFQYYEKEERGRGNFPDRFSARQFPNYSSELNVNALLLGDSALYLCASSRRDFTDTQYFGPGTRLTVL.

The gene calls are TRBV7-8 and TRBJ1-2, with D hard to call. The CDR3 totals 16 residues. The V gene's germline CDR1 is SGHVS and CDR2 FQNEAQ. V lost 2 bases to trimming and J lost 0 bases, with 13 bases between them. As DNA, the CDR3 is TGTGCCAGCAGCTTACTGGGGAGCGGATCTAACTATGGCTACACCTTC. Its protein is CASSLLGSGSNYGYTF.